The clone carrying this T cell receptor beta chain was seen a few times. Its matching antigen is unknown. The source of the sample is a study of blood T cells in healthy people across ages. Whole-study findings and limits: Long-lived and aged donors differed, with more naive CD4+ cells and higher diversity in the long-lived.

Germline-derived CDR1 and CDR2 are MDHEN and SYDVKM. V lost 8 bases and J lost 2, with 17 bases in between. The CDR3 sequence is 15 residues long. For the second PCR, which ran for roughly 6 to 12 cycles, a sample-barcoded 5' primer and a J-beta primer mix were used. TCRdb itself ran the 5' RACE reads through MiXCR, one entry per CDR3 protein. This sample carries about a million distinct CDR3 sequences, 35% to 40% of them seen once, and the ten largest clones take around 13%. This sequence originates from a man aged 18 to 29 in good health. Specimen: blood. The chain has TRBV28 and TRBJ2-3, with D perhaps TRBD1 (5 bases). CDR3 sequence reads: CASSPPGPTTDTQYF. CDR3 sequence (DNA): TGTGCCAGCTCGCCCCCAGGGCCTACCACAGATACGCAGTATTTT.